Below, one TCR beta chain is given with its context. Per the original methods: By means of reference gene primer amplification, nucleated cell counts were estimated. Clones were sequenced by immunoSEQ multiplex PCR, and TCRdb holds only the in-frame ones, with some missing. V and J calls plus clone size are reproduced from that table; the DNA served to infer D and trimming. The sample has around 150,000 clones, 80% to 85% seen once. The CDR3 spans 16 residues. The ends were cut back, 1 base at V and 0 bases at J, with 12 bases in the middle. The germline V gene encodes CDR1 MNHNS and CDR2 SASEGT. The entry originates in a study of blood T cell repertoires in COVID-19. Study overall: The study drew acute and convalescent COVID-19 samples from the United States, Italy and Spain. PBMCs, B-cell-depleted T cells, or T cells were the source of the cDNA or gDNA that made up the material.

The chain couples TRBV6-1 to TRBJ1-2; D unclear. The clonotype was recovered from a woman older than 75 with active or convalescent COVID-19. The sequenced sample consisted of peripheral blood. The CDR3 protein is CASSEGEQFSNYGYTF. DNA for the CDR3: TGTGCCAGCAGTGAAGGTGAACAGTTCTCTAACTATGGCTACACCTTC.